The sequence of this T cell receptor beta chain was determined in a study of cytomegalovirus exposure and HLA in healthy donors. To note about this clone: The antigen is unknown.

Germline values: CDR1 LNHNV, CDR2 YYDKDF (reference sequence). Trimming shortened V by 8 bases and J by 0 bases, and 17 bases separated the two germline ends. CDR3 size: 15 residues. Every donor was a healthy person donating bone marrow. Study-level results: A previous analysis found most TCR beta V segments productive roughly 90% or roughly 30% of the time.

Primers included in the PCR were 60 Vbeta and 13 Jbeta primers. Sequencing was performed with immunoSEQ multiplex PCR; in TCRdb, only in-frame clones are kept and a portion is missing. Among over 85,000 clones, over 60% were seen once, and the ten largest hold under 1.5%. Input material: PBMCs. The sequence came from a woman in her 30s in good health and CMV-seronegative. The chain carries TRBV15 and TRBJ2-7; weak D call: TRBD2 (6 bases). CDR3 region: CATSPSAISSYEQYF. The CDR3 DNA reads as TGTGCCACCTCCCCTAGCGCTATAAGCTCCTACGAGCAGTACTTC.